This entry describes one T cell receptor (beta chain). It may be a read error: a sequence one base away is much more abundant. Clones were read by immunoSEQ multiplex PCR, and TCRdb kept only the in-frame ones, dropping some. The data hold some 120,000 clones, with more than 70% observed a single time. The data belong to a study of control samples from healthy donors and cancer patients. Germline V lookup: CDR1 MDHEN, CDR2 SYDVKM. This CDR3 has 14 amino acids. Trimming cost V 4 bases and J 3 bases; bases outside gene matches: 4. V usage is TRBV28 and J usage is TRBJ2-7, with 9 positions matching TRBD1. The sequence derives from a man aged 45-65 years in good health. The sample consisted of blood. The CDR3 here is CASSSGTGIYEQYF. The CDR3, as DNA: TGTGCCAGCAGTTCCGGGACAGGGATCTACGAGCAGTACTTC.